One and the same sample provided the 20 T cell receptor beta chains below, sequenced in a study of tumor-infiltrating lymphocytes in primary liver carcinoma. A primer in the constant region served to generate TCR beta cDNA from 500 to 600 ng of total RNA. Slightly modified ARM-PCR served as the procedure for the TCR beta libraries. These libraries came from three rounds of nested multiplex PCR. For approximately 9 cycles apiece, the opening two PCR rounds ran with TRBV1-TRBV30 forward primers and a C-beta reverse primer. TCRdb reprocessed the multiplex PCR reads via MiXCR and lists one record per CDR3 protein. The data show 180,000 or so distinct CDR3 sequences, with roughly three fifths seen just once and 70% to 80% held by the top ten. The authors took blood RNA from unsorted whole blood and also extracted germline DNA. The specimen sequenced was peripheral blood. The receptor set was obtained from a man aged 40-55 years with primary liver carcinoma and hepatitis B virus infection.

Of note for this clonotype: One end of the junction varies from germline; a read error may be responsible. J is TRBJ2-7 and V is TRBV2; 13 bases line up with TRBD2. In germline, CDR1 is SNHLY, CDR2 FYNNEI. The CDR3 spans 13 residues. The DNA of the CDR3 is TGTGCCTCAAGGACTAGCGGGAGTTACGAGCCGTACTTC. This encodes CASRTSGSYEPYF.

The CDR3 DNA is TGCGCCAGCAGCTTGAAGGGGACTCGGGACTGGGTAGATACGCAGTATTTT. It codes for CASSLKGTRDWVDTQYF. This chain connects TRBV5-1 to TRBJ2-3; a weak D match, TRBD2 (6 bases). Germline V gene data show CDR1 as SGHRS and CDR2 as YFSETQ. CDR3 length: 17 residues. The V and J ends lost 1 base and 5 bases respectively, with 20 bases between them.

In this sample, this clonotype turned up many times. The chain uses TRBV11-2 and TRBJ1-3, with D possibly being TRBD1 (5 bases). The CDR3 loop spans 16 amino acids. Between the trimmed V and J ends, which lost 1 base and 2 bases, there was a span of 12 bases. Germline V lookup: CDR1 SGHAT, CDR2 FQNNGV. The CDR3 DNA is TGTGCCAGCAGCTTAGCCCCAGGGCCGCCTGGAAACACCATATATTTT. The encoded protein is CASSLAPGPPGNTIYF.

This chain uses TRBV6-6 with TRBJ2-4, with D perhaps TRBD1 (6 bases). Trimming pared 4 bases from V and 8 bases from J, leaving 21 bases between. The V gene's germline CDR1 is MNHNY and CDR2 SVGAGI (reference sequence). The CDR3 runs to 16 residues. The CDR3 spells CASSCPKGQGGYIQYF. DNA for the CDR3: TGTGCCAGCAGTTGCCCCAAGGGACAAGGCGGTTACATTCAGTACTTC.

About this clonotype itself: Since no conserved phenylalanine or tryptophan closes the CDR3, a read error is the likely cause. V and J are TRBV6-5 and TRBJ1-6; no clear D. The CDR3 is made up of 15 amino acids. Germline V gene lookup returns CDR1 MNHEY and CDR2 SVGAGI. With 9 bases removed from V and 10 bases from J, the gap between germline ends came to 22 bases. The CDR3 spells CASSLNGLLNSPLHI. The CDR3 bases are TGTGCCAGTTCTTTAAACGGATTATTAAACTCACCCCTCCACATT.

This clonotype was recorded at least ten times. The CDR3 protein is CASSHRWDLGYEQYF. Written as DNA, the CDR3 is TGCGCCAGCAGCCATAGGTGGGACCTTGGCTACGAGCAGTACTTC. The genes are TRBV4-1 and TRBJ2-7; D assignment may be TRBD1 or TRBD2 (5 bases each). Germline V gene sequence: CDR1 MGHRA, CDR2 YSYEKL. V lost 3 bases and J 3 bases, leaving 15 bases between the germline ends. This CDR3 has 15 residues.

This clonotype was seen more than once but under ten times. J is TRBJ2-1 and V is TRBV5-5, with TRBD1 matching over 8 bases. J was trimmed by 7 bases and V by 2 bases; bases with no gene match: 2. The germline V gene has CDR1 SGHKS and CDR2 YYEKEE (reference sequence). This CDR3 has 13 amino acids. The CDR3 DNA reads TGTGCCAGCAGCTTAGGACAGGGAAATGAGCAGTTCTTC. It translates to CASSLGQGNEQFF.

This sequence joins TRBV14 and TRBJ2-5, with D perhaps TRBD1 (5 bases). V lost 6 bases to trimming and J lost 4 bases, with 15 bases between them. There are 14 residues in the CDR3. Germline loops: CDR1 SGHDN, CDR2 FVKESK. CDR3 nucleotides: TGTGCCAGCAGAAGCCATGACAGTGGAGAGACCCAGTACTTC. Protein product: CASRSHDSGETQYF. Supplemented by reference TRBV14 and TRBJ2-5, the full variable domain reads EAGVTQFPSHSVIEKGQTVTLRCDPISGHDNLYWYRRVMGKEIKFLLHFVKESKQDESGMPNNRFLAERTGGTYSTLKVQPAELEDSGVYFCASRSHDSGETQYFGPGTRLLVL.

This clonotype was detected only a few times. V is TRBV6-1 and J is TRBJ2-1; D remains ambiguous. CDR1 and CDR2 from the germline V gene are MNHNS and SASEGT. The CDR3 totals 12 residues. Trimming removed 3 bases at V and 7 bases at J, with 7 bases between. CDR3 amino acids: CASSEHINEQFF. The CDR3 DNA follows: TGTGCCAGCAGTGAGCACATAAATGAGCAGTTCTTC.

Here the CDR3 reads CASTAGGDGGTDTQYF. The CDR3 bases are TGTGCCAGCACTGCGGGAGGGGATGGAGGCACAGATACGCAGTATTTT. The chain joins TRBV5-6 to TRBJ2-3, with 9 bases matching TRBD2. J gave up 1 base and V 6 bases, and 9 bases lay outside the gene matches. This CDR3 has 16 residues. Per the germline V gene, CDR1 is SGHDT and CDR2 is YYEEEE.

Turning to this clonotype: One end of the junction does not line up with germline, which may come from a read error. The V call is TRBV29-1, the J call TRBJ1-1; 10 bases are a match to TRBD1. This CDR3 spans 13 amino acids. Germline lookup yields CDR1 SQVTM and CDR2 ANQGSEA. The CDR3 nucleotides read TGCAGCGTGGGACAGGGGATGAGCACTGAAGCTTCCTTT. Amino acids: CSVGQGMSTEASF.

There are many counts of this clonotype. In DNA form, the CDR3 reads TGTGCCTCAAACCCCGGGACCTCCTACAATGAGCAGTTCTTC. It specifies CASNPGTSYNEQFF. This chain connects TRBV10-3 to TRBJ2-1, with D tentatively TRBD1 or TRBD2 (5 bases each). V lost 11 bases to trimming and J lost 0 bases, with 14 bases between them. Per the germline V gene, CDR1 is ENHRY and CDR2 is SYGVKD. The CDR3 runs to 14 residues.

This clonotype was recorded many times. This chain joins TRBV5-4 and TRBJ1-6; D not resolved. With 0 bases removed from V and 7 bases from J, the gap between germline ends came to 8 bases. This CDR3 is 14 amino acids long. Germline V CDR1 and CDR2: SGHNT, YYREEE (reference sequence). CDR3 residues: CASSLDLTNSPLHF. The CDR3 DNA sequence: TGTGCCAGCAGCTTGGATCTGACAAATTCACCCCTCCACTTT.

This clonotype has only one observation. A read error may produce the germline difference seen at one junction end. This chain joins TRBV7-9 and TRBJ1-6; unclear D gene. CDR1 and CDR2 (germline): SEHNR, FQNEAQ (reference sequence). The CDR3 covers 15 residues. CDR3: CAGSRLGRENSPLHF. CDR3 DNA: TGTGCCGGCAGCCGACTTGGACGGGAGAATTCACCCCTCCACTTT. Variable domain in full (rest from reference TRBV7-9 and TRBJ1-6): DTGVSQNPRHKITKRGQNVTFRCDPISEHNRLYWYRQTLGQGPEFLTYFQNEAQLEKSRLLSDRFSAERPKGSFSTLEIQRTEQGDSAMYLCAGSRLGRENSPLHFGNGTRLTVT.

This clonotype was seen only a few times. The chain links TRBV10-3 to TRBJ1-1; D not certain. This CDR3 contains 13 residues. Deletions cut 4 bases from V and 6 bases from J, with 12 bases between. The germline V gene encodes CDR1 ENHRY and CDR2 SYGVKD. CDR3 in DNA: TGTGCCATCAGTGGTTTGGAGTCATCTGAAGCTTTCTTT. Encoded protein: CAISGLESSEAFF.

In regard to this clonotype: The junction departs from the called germline gene at one end, perhaps through a read error. The rearrangement joins TRBV4-2 to TRBJ2-4; a possible D gene is TRBD1 (6 bases). Per the germline V gene, CDR1 is LGHNA and CDR2 is YNFKEQ. The CDR3 is made up of 18 amino acids. The CDR3 sequence: CASSQEGAGKGVGNIQYF. The CDR3 nucleotides are TGTGCCAGCAGCCAAGAAGGCGCAGGGAAGGGGGTCGGAAACATCCAGTACTTC.

The rearrangement joins TRBV7-9 to TRBJ2-4, with a weak D call TRBD1 (6 bases). Germline-derived CDR1 and CDR2 are SEHNR and FQNEAQ (reference sequence). With 8 bases removed from V and 6 bases from J, the gap between germline ends came to 17 bases. This CDR3 region has 14 residues. The CDR3 nucleotides read TGTGCCAGCGGCCCCGGGGCAGGGGTAAACATTCAGTACTTC. The encoded protein is CASGPGAGVNIQYF.

This clonotype has a handful of counts. The chain carries TRBV19 and TRBJ2-7; no definite D call. The CDR3 extends over 12 amino acids. The V end was cut by 2 bases, the J end by 4 bases, with 6 bases between. Germline-derived CDR1 and CDR2 are LNHDA and SQIVND (reference sequence). The CDR3 sequence is CASSIMGYEQYF. CDR3 bases: TGTGCCAGTAGTATAATGGGATACGAGCAGTACTTC.

V usage is TRBV29-1 and J usage is TRBJ2-3; no definite D call. V lost 7 bases to trimming and J lost 0 bases, with 14 bases between them. CDR1 is SQVTM, CDR2 ANQGSEA, per germline. CDR3 length: 14 residues. The CDR3 DNA reads TGCAGCGCCCGAAGGTCCAGCAGCACAGATACGCAGTATTTT. It encodes CSARRSSSTDTQYF.

J is TRBJ2-1 and V is TRBV29-1; D remains unclear. V was clipped by 4 bases and J by 6 bases, with 13 bases between them. The CDR3 spans 13 residues. The germline gives CDR1 SQVTM, CDR2 ANQGSEA. The CDR3 DNA sequence: TGCAGCGTTGGTAGGTCGAGTATCAATGAGCAGTTCTTC. Amino acids: CSVGRSSINEQFF.